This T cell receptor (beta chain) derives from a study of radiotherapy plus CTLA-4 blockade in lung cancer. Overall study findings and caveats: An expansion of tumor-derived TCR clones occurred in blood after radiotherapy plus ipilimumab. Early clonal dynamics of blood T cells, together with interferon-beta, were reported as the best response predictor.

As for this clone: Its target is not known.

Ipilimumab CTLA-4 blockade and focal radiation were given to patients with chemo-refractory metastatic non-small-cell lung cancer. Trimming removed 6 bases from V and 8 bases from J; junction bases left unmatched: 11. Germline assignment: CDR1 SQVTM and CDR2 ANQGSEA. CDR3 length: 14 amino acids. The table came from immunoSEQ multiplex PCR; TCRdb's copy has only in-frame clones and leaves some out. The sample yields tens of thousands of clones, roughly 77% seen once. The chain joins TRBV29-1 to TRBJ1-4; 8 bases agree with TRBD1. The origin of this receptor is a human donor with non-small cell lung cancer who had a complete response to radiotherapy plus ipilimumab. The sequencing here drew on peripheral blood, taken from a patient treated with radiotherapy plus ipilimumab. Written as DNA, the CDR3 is TGCAGCGTCGAATTAGGGACAGGCAGGGAAAAACTGTTTTTT. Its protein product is CSVELGTGREKLFF.